This paragraph covers one TCR beta chain sequence. The CDR3 spans 16 residues. V shed 3 bases and J shed 0 bases, with 11 bases lying between them. Germline V gives CDR1 LNHDA, CDR2 SQIVND (reference sequence). Clones were sequenced by immunoSEQ multiplex PCR, and TCRdb holds only the in-frame ones, with some missing. The sample consists of under 85,000 clones, around 80% of them appearing once. This specimen comes from a study of control samples from healthy donors and cancer patients. This receptor was taken from a man aged 60-69 years with head and neck cancer. Sequenced: PBMCs. The chain uses TRBV19 and TRBJ1-4; D is uncertain. For the CDR3, the DNA is TGTGCCAGTAGTATCTTGAAAACAGCAACTAATGAAAAACTGTTTTTT. It translates to CASSILKTATNEKLFF.